A single T cell receptor beta chain is shown here with its context. Its antigen is undetermined. This record comes from a study of neoadjuvant nivolumab and ipilimumab in lung cancer. Whole-study results and caveats: Compared with tumor-adjacent uninvolved lung, resected tumors showed greater richness and clonality.

The CDR3 spans 15 residues. Germline CDR1 LGHNA, CDR2 YSLEER. The V end was cut by 1 base, the J end by 6 bases, with 13 bases between. Assay: immunoSEQ multiplex PCR; the TCRdb copy retains only in-frame clones and omits some. The sample lists 8,500 to 10,000 clones; 70% to 80% were seen once. The TCR was taken from an adult with non-small cell lung cancer. Some clones in this sample may be carry-over from other donors' samples. The starting material was tumor tissue, obtained after neoadjuvant nivolumab, alone or with ipilimumab, at or shortly before surgery. The V and J genes are TRBV4-3 and TRBJ2-1; D unresolved. The CDR3 bases are TGCGCCAGCAGCCAAGTAACCACTAAGCGCAATGAGCAGTTCTTC. Encoded protein: CASSQVTTKRNEQFF.